A single TCR beta chain is shown here with its context. Trimming cost V 3 bases and J 4 bases, with 9 bases left between them. Germline CDR1 reads MNHNS; CDR2 reads SASEGT. The CDR3 extends over 13 amino acids. This entry comes from a study of T cell responses to AZD1222 COVID-19 vaccine. Clones were sequenced by immunoSEQ multiplex PCR, and TCRdb holds only the in-frame ones, with some missing. Counted here are 99,000 or so clones, about 81% occurring once; the ten biggest clones make up 4.5% to 6%. The genes are TRBV6-1 and TRBJ1-2; no firm D call. The TCR comes from an adult in good health. The sample in question was peripheral blood, obtained on day 0 of AZD1222 vaccination. The CDR3 sequence: CASSDWRRYGYTF. The DNA of the CDR3 is TGTGCCAGCAGTGATTGGCGGCGCTATGGCTACACCTTC.